This is a list of T cell receptor beta chains from one sample in a study of OX40 agonist ivuxolimab in advanced cancers. TCRdb keeps only in-frame clones here, not all; method: immunoSEQ multiplex PCR. The sample consists of tens of thousands of clones, around 90% of them appearing once. This sample comprised CD4+ or CD8+ T cells sorted from blood, obtained in a trial of the OX40 agonist ivuxolimab. These receptors all come from an adult with an advanced solid tumor such as melanoma, head and neck, liver or kidney cancer. CDR3s include the opening cysteine and the closing phenylalanine or tryptophan. D genes are given only for firm matches. Size is omitted from some rows. Given values are once, few, many or a class for expanded clones.

D gene	V gene	clone size	J gene	CDR3 DNA	CDR3 protein
.	TRBV14	.	TRBJ2-4	TGTGCCAGCAGCCAAGACTTAGCCAAAAACATTCAGTACTTC	CASSQDLAKNIQYF
.	TRBV11-2	.	TRBJ1-2	TGTGCCAGCAGCTTAGAGGGGGGGTATGGCTACACCTTC	CASSLEGGYGYTF
TRBD2	TRBV10-1	.	TRBJ2-7	TGCGCCAGCACCGCATCGGCGGGAGGGTCGTACGAGCAGTACTTC	CASTASAGGSYEQYF
TRBD2	TRBV10-1	.	TRBJ2-1	TGCGCCAGCAGTGAGTCAGCGGGATCCTACAATGAGCAGTTCTTC	CASSESAGSYNEQFF
.	TRBV9	.	TRBJ2-2	TGTGCCAGCACCGAATCCAACACCGGGGAGCTGTTTTTT	CASTESNTGELFF
TRBD2	TRBV28	few	TRBJ2-7	TGTGCCAGCGGACTAGCGGGAGAGTACGAGCAGTACTTC	CASGLAGEYEQYF
.	TRBV5-1	.	TRBJ2-5	TGCGCCAGCAGCTTGGTGGAGGGTAGAGAGACCCAGTACTTC	CASSLVEGRETQYF
.	TRBV28	.	TRBJ1-2	TGTGCCAGCACAACCGATAACATCTATGGCTACACCTTC	CASTTDNIYGYTF
.	TRBV10-3	.	TRBJ2-7	TGTGCCATCAGTGCCGCGCAAAACGAGCAGTACTTC	CAISAAQNEQYF
.	TRBV20-1	.	TRBJ1-2	TGCAGTGCTAGATTAGACTATGGCTACACCTTC	CSARLDYGYTF
.	TRBV28	.	TRBJ2-7	TGTGCCAGCAGTTTGGGCCAGTCCCCCTACGAGCAGTACTTC	CASSLGQSPYEQYF
TRBD1	TRBV19	.	TRBJ2-1	TGTGCCAGTAGTGGAGTATGGGGTGGACAGGGGAGCCATGAGCAGTTCTTC	CASSGVWGGQGSHEQFF
.	TRBV18	once	TRBJ2-5	TGTGCCAGCTCACCGGGGTATACGGGCGCAGGCACCCAGTACTTC	CASSPGYTGAGTQYF
.	TRBV19	.	TRBJ1-5	TGTGCCAGTAGTGTTGGAGGGGGCAATCAGCCCCAGCATTTT	CASSVGGGNQPQHF
TRBD1	TRBV7-2	.	TRBJ1-2	TGTGCCAGCAGCCCCGGAAACAGGGGAGTTGACTATGGCTACACCTTC	CASSPGNRGVDYGYTF
TRBD1	TRBV5-1	.	TRBJ1-5	TGCGCCAGCAGCTTGGGGGCAGGGGGCTTCAATCAGCCCCAGCATTTT	CASSLGAGGFNQPQHF
.	TRBV9	.	TRBJ2-2	TGTGCCAGCTCCAGAGGGGGGGACACCGGGGAGCTGTTTTTT	CASSRGGDTGELFF
.	TRBV5-1	few	TRBJ2-3	TGCGCCAGCAGCTTAAGGACTACTCATACGCAGTATTTT	CASSLRTTHTQYF
.	TRBV6-1	.	TRBJ2-3	TGTGCCAGCAGTGAGATACATGGGAGCACAGATACGCAGTATTTT	CASSEIHGSTDTQYF
.	TRBV18	.	TRBJ1-5	TGTGCCAGCTCACCCGAGACATTCCTTAATAGCAATCAGCCCCAGCATTTT	CASSPETFLNSNQPQHF
.	TRBV12-1	once	TRBJ2-5	TGTGCCAGCAGCTTTGGACTAGCGGGAGGGAAGCAAGAGACCCAGTACTTC	CASSFGLAGGKQETQYF
.	TRBV7-3	.	TRBJ2-5	TGTGCCAGCAGCTTAAATGGGATCAACCAAGAGACCCAGTACTTC	CASSLNGINQETQYF
.	TRBV11-2	.	TRBJ2-7	TGTGCCAGCAGCTTACAGAGGGAGGAGCAGTACTTC	CASSLQREEQYF
.	TRBV30	.	TRBJ2-5	TGTGCCTGGAAACCGCAGGCCCAAGAGACCCAGTACTTC	CAWKPQAQETQYF
.	TRBV7-7	.	TRBJ2-5	TGTGCTAGCACCCCCGGCTCCCAAGAGACCCAGTACTTC	CASTPGSQETQYF
TRBD2	TRBV6-1	few	TRBJ2-1	TGTGCCAGCAGTAAAGGACTAGCCCCCGGGGTAGATGAGCAGTTCTTC	CASSKGLAPGVDEQFF
.	TRBV28	.	TRBJ1-2	TGTGCCAGCAGGGATCACTATGGCTACACCTTC	CASRDHYGYTF
TRBD1	TRBV6-6	.	TRBJ1-1	TGTGCCAGCAGTTACTCGGCCGGGCAGGGGGCTGAAGCTTTCTTT	CASSYSAGQGAEAFF
TRBD1	TRBV10-2	.	TRBJ2-6	TGCGCCAGCATAGGGACAGAGAGGAGACCTGGGGCCAACGTCCTGACTTTC	CASIGTERRPGANVLTF
TRBD2	TRBV18	.	TRBJ2-3	TGTGCCAGCTCACGACTAGCGCCTGGCACAGATACGCAGTATTTT	CASSRLAPGTDTQYF
.	TRBV28	.	TRBJ2-3	TGTGCCAGCAGTTTACCGCAGGGAGATACGCAGTATTTT	CASSLPQGDTQYF
.	TRBV9	.	TRBJ1-3	TGTGCCAGCAGCGTAGGTGGAGTAGCTGGAAACACCATATATTTT	CASSVGGVAGNTIYF
.	TRBV10-1	once	TRBJ2-4	TGCGCCAGCAGTGATTCTCTAGCCAAAAACATTCAGTACTTC	CASSDSLAKNIQYF
TRBD2	TRBV18	.	TRBJ2-5	TGTGCCAGCTCACCACCTGGCGGGAGGGCCATGTACCAAGAGACCCAGTACTTC	CASSPPGGRAMYQETQYF
.	TRBV28	.	TRBJ1-2	TGTGCTGCAGGGCATCGGGGCTACACCTTC	CAAGHRGYTF
.	TRBV10-3	.	TRBJ2-1	TGTGCCATCAGATTTCAGGGGCAGGATGGTGAGCAGTTCTTC	CAIRFQGQDGEQFF
TRBD1	TRBV9	.	TRBJ1-4	TGTGCCAGCAGCGTAGGGGAGACAGGGGGGAATGAAAAACTGTTTTTT	CASSVGETGGNEKLFF
TRBD2	TRBV2	.	TRBJ2-7	TGTGCCAGCAGAAGGGAGGGCACCTACGAGCAGTACTTC	CASRREGTYEQYF
TRBD1	TRBV7-6	.	TRBJ2-7	TGTGCCAGCAGCGTCGACCGGGACAGCTACGAGCAGTACTTC	CASSVDRDSYEQYF
TRBD1	TRBV10-1	once	TRBJ2-3	TGCGCCAGCAGTGAGTCGACAGGGGCTACGCAGTATTTT	CASSESTGATQYF
TRBD1	TRBV5-4	once	TRBJ1-5	TGTGCCAGCAGCTCCGGGACAGGGATCAATCAGCCCCAGCATTTT	CASSSGTGINQPQHF
.	TRBV2	.	TRBJ1-1	TGTGCCAGCAGTGAATGGGAGGGGAACACTGAAGCTTTCTTT	CASSEWEGNTEAFF
.	TRBV6-5	few	TRBJ1-2	TGTGCCAGCAGTGACAGGACTTCTAGTTATGGCTACACCTTC	CASSDRTSSYGYTF
TRBD1	TRBV5-6	.	TRBJ2-1	TGTGCCAGCAGCACCCTGGACAGGGGGAACTACAATGAGCAGTTCTTC	CASSTLDRGNYNEQFF
.	TRBV7-2	.	TRBJ2-1	TGTGCGAGCAGCTTATATTTCGATGAGCAGTTCTTC	CASSLYFDEQFF
.	TRBV2	.	TRBJ1-4	TGTGCCACAAGAAGGGAAAATGAAAAACTGTTTTTT	CATRRENEKLFF
.	TRBV9	.	TRBJ2-1	TGTGCCAGCTCCAAGGTGGGCAATGAGCAGTTCTTC	CASSKVGNEQFF
.	TRBV29-1	.	TRBJ2-7	TGCAGCGTTGGTGTCCAGGCTGACTACGAGCAGTACTTC	CSVGVQADYEQYF